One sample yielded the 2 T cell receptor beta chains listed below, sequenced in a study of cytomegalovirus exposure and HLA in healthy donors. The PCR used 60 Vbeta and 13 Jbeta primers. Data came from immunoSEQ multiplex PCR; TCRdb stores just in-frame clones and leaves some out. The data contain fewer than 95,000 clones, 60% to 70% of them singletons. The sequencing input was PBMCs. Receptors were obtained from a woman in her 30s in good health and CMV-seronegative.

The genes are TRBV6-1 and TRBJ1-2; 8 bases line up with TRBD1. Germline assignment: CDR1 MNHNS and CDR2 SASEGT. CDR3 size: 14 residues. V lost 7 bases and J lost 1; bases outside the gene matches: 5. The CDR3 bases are TGTGCCAGCATCATGACAGGGGTTAACTATGGCTACACCTTC. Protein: CASIMTGVNYGYTF.

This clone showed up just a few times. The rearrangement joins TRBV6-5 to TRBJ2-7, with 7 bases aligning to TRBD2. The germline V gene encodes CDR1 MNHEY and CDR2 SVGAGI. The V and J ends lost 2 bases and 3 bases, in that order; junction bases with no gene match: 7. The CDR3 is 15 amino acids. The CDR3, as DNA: TGTGCCAGCAGTTACAGAAGGGGAGGGAACTACGAGCAGTACTTC. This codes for CASSYRRGGNYEQYF.